Listed below are T cell receptor beta chains from one sample, sequenced in a study of shared T cell receptors in the human thymus. This table comes from immunoSEQ multiplex PCR, and its TCRdb copy is limited to in-frame clones, with some not included. The table includes roughly 500,000 clones, approximately 80% detected once. The same specimen was also included in a second study, on human thymus T cells.

The sequenced sample consisted of thymocytes. These receptors all stem from a boy younger than two with a congenital heart defect. CDR3s include the opening cysteine and the closing phenylalanine or tryptophan. A D gene is named only where the DNA matches it firmly. Not every row has a clone size; where given, it reads once, few, many or a size class.

v_gene	j_gene	abundance	d_gene	CDR3aa	CDR3nt
TRBV5-1	TRBJ2-1	.	.	CASSGNRESSYNEQFF	TGCGCCAGCAGCGGGAACAGGGAAAGCTCCTACAATGAGCAGTTCTTC
TRBV6-1	TRBJ2-1	.	TRBD1	CASRLQGVLGNEQFF	TGTGCCAGCCGGTTACAGGGGGTTTTGGGGAATGAGCAGTTCTTC
TRBV4-3	TRBJ2-1	.	TRBD2	CASSQDSGRDEQFF	TGCGCCAGCAGCCAAGATTCAGGGAGGGATGAGCAGTTCTTC
TRBV5-4	TRBJ2-3	few	.	CASSHAQVPDTQYF	TGTGCCAGCAGCCATGCACAGGTTCCAGATACGCAGTATTTT
TRBV25-1	TRBJ2-7	.	TRBD1	CASRQGDEQYF	TGTGCCAGCAGACAGGGGGACGAGCAGTACTTC
TRBV30	TRBJ1-1	.	.	CAWRGHPVDTEAFF	TGTGCCTGGAGGGGACACCCCGTAGACACTGAAGCTTTCTTT
TRBV6-5	TRBJ1-1	.	TRBD1	CASTLQGATTEAFF	TGTGCCAGCACCCTACAGGGGGCGACCACTGAAGCTTTCTTT
TRBV29-1	TRBJ2-7	.	TRBD2	CSAATSGRAVGSYEQYF	TGCAGCGCCGCTACTAGCGGGAGGGCCGTAGGATCCTACGAGCAGTACTTC
TRBV15	TRBJ2-7	.	TRBD2	CATSKWGAAGGPYEQYF	TGTGCCACCAGCAAATGGGGGGCAGCGGGAGGTCCCTACGAGCAGTACTTC
TRBV27	TRBJ2-7	.	.	CASSPLGYEQYF	TGTGCCAGCAGTCCCCTAGGCTACGAGCAGTACTTC
TRBV6-1	TRBJ1-6	.	TRBD1	CASRGQGGNSPLHF	TGTGCCAGCAGAGGACAGGGAGGTAATTCACCCCTCCACTTT
TRBV27	TRBJ2-1	.	TRBD2	CASSLLAGVTYNEQFF	TGTGCCAGCAGTTTACTAGCGGGAGTTACTTACAATGAGCAGTTCTTC
TRBV28	TRBJ2-7	.	TRBD2	CASGLAGGQAYEQYF	TGTGCCAGCGGTCTAGCGGGAGGCCAGGCCTACGAGCAGTACTTC